These 22 T cell receptor beta chains were sequenced from one sample in a study of shared clonotypes between healthy human individuals. Libraries were prepared by immunoSEQ multiplex PCR; TCRdb keeps only in-frame clonotypes and omits some of them. Among hundreds of thousands of clones listed, approximately 95% were seen once. Positively selected for CCR7, the CD45RO-negative cells used as naive CD8 cells excluded terminally differentiated effector memory CD45RA+ cells. The sequencing input was naive CD8+ T cells sorted from blood. These receptors all come from a woman aged 25 to 39 in good health.

The chain joins TRBV9 to TRBJ1-4; perhaps TRBD1 as D (5 bases). There are 12 residues in the CDR3. Looked up from germline, CDR1 is SGDLS and CDR2 is YYNGEE. Trimming cost V 7 bases and J 6 bases, with 10 bases left between them. CDR3 loop: CASGQGDEKLFF. CDR3 nucleotides: TGTGCCAGCGGGCAGGGAGATGAAAAACTGTTTTTT.

V usage is TRBV28 and J usage is TRBJ2-5, with 11 bases lining up with TRBD2. This CDR3 has 14 residues. Germline CDR1 reads MDHEN; CDR2 reads SYDVKM. J was trimmed by 5 bases and V by 8 bases; bases with no gene match: 7. The CDR3 here is CASAASGRTETQYF. The CDR3 DNA follows: TGTGCCAGCGCTGCTAGCGGGAGGACGGAGACCCAGTACTTC.

The rearrangement joins TRBV28 to TRBJ1-1, with 9 bases fitting TRBD1. The CDR3 extends over 16 amino acids. The germline CDR1 and CDR2 sequences are MDHEN and SYDVKM. J lost 2 bases, V lost 5 bases, and 9 bases had no gene match. CDR3 region: CASSRPSDRGNTEAFF. CDR3 coding DNA: TGTGCCAGCAGTCGACCATCGGACAGGGGAAACACTGAAGCTTTCTTT.

The chain has TRBV6-5 and TRBJ1-1; the D is unclear. The germline V gene has CDR1 MNHEY and CDR2 SVGAGI. There are 13 residues in the CDR3. Trimming pared 2 bases from V and 6 bases from J, leaving 10 bases between. The CDR3 nucleotides read TGTGCCAGCAGTTACCCTAGAGCGTCTGAAGCTTTCTTT. It encodes CASSYPRASEAFF.

This clone is a singleton in its sample. The chain employs TRBV13 and TRBJ2-3, with 12 bases fitting TRBD2. Germline V gives CDR1 PRHDT, CDR2 FYEKMQ (reference sequence). The CDR3 is made up of 12 amino acids. J lost 15 bases, V lost 5 bases, and 6 bases had no gene match. The CDR3 reads CASSLAGGSPYF. DNA of the CDR3: TGTGCCAGCAGCCTAGCGGGAGGGTCGCCCTATTTT.

The J gene is TRBJ1-5, the V gene TRBV27; 7 positions agree with TRBD1. The V segment lost 6 bases and the J segment 5 bases; nucleotides outside the gene matches: 13. Germline V gene lookup returns CDR1 MNHEY and CDR2 SMNVEV (reference sequence). CDR3 length equals 16 residues. CDR3 in amino acids: CASSHTRQGLHQPQHF. CDR3 sequence (DNA): TGTGCCAGCAGCCATACCCGACAGGGACTTCATCAGCCCCAGCATTTT.

The V and J genes are TRBV11-2 and TRBJ2-3, with 11 bases matching TRBD2. CDR3 size: 16 residues. Germline trimming cut 4 bases from V and 6 bases from J; bases unmatched to any gene: 9. CDR1 is SGHAT and CDR2 is FQNNGV in the germline V gene. CDR3 sequence (DNA): TGTGCCAGCAGCTACCAGACTAGCGGGGAGCTTGATACGCAGTATTTT. Its protein product is CASSYQTSGELDTQYF.

Only one count was recorded for this clone. The gene calls are TRBV5-1 and TRBJ2-7, with D possibly matching TRBD1 (5 bases). Per the germline V gene, CDR1 is SGHRS and CDR2 is YFSETQ. Between the trimmed V and J ends, which lost 2 bases and 0 bases, there was a span of 12 bases. CDR3 length equals 15 residues. CDR3 amino acids: CASSFRDRPSYEQYF. The CDR3 DNA reads as TGCGCCAGCAGCTTCCGCGACAGACCCTCCTACGAGCAGTACTTC.

This chain uses TRBV29-1 with TRBJ2-1; 8 bases are a match to TRBD2. The trim removed 4 bases at V and 1 base at J, leaving 3 bases unmatched. This CDR3 has 14 residues. The V gene's germline CDR1 is SQVTM and CDR2 ANQGSEA. The CDR3: CSVGPGGSYNEQFF. The CDR3 region has the DNA TGCAGCGTTGGACCGGGGGGGTCCTACAATGAGCAGTTCTTC.

The chain has TRBV28 and TRBJ2-1; D uncertain. The germline CDR1 and CDR2 sequences are MDHEN and SYDVKM. This CDR3 comprises 13 residues. The V gene lost 5 bases and the J gene lost 4 bases, with 9 bases spanning the gap. In DNA, the CDR3 is TGTGCCAGCAGTATTTGGGGATACAATGAGCAGTTCTTC. Amino acids: CASSIWGYNEQFF.

The chain combines TRBV14 with TRBJ2-7, with D perhaps matching TRBD1 (5 bases). Germline lookup yields CDR1 SGHDN and CDR2 FVKESK. V was clipped by 5 bases and J by 3 bases, with 14 bases between them. The CDR3 has 14 amino acids. Written as DNA, the CDR3 is TGTGCCAGCAGCTACCACGGAGACAGCTACGAGCAGTACTTC. Protein sequence: CASSYHGDSYEQYF.

The gene calls are TRBV28 and TRBJ2-7; possibly TRBD1 for D (6 bases). Germline V gives CDR1 MDHEN, CDR2 SYDVKM. The CDR3 sequence is 13 residues long. Trimming shortened V by 2 bases and J by 6 bases, and 11 bases separated the two germline ends. The CDR3 nucleotides are TGTGCCAGCAGTTTAGGTGCAGGGGCCGAGCAGTACTTC. This encodes CASSLGAGAEQYF.

This clone was observed once. J is TRBJ2-3 and V is TRBV29-1; 9 bases fit TRBD2. This CDR3 comprises 15 residues. Germline V gene data show CDR1 as SQVTM and CDR2 as ANQGSEA. V gave up 3 bases and J gave up 2 bases; unmatched junction bases: 6. The DNA of the CDR3 is TGCAGCGTTGAGGGCGGGAGGGCCCCCACAGATACGCAGTATTTT. Amino acids: CSVEGGRAPTDTQYF.

On this clone: The sample carries other DNA sequences with the same CDR3. The V call is TRBV7-9, the J call TRBJ2-7; D not resolved. The CDR3 spans 11 residues. V lost 5 bases and J lost 2, with 4 bases in between. Germline CDR1 SEHNR, CDR2 FQNEAQ (reference sequence). CDR3 in DNA: TGTGCCAGCAGCACGACCTACGAGCAGTACTTC. It encodes CASSTTYEQYF.

V usage is TRBV27 and J usage is TRBJ2-7; 9 nucleotides align to TRBD1. Germline CDR1 reads MNHEY; CDR2 reads SMNVEV (reference sequence). The CDR3 is 15 residues long. Trimming took 5 bases from V and 4 from J; bases not matched to a gene: 9. In nucleotides, the CDR3 is TGTGCCAGCAGTGGCCCGGGACAGGGATCTTACGAGCAGTACTTC. It codes for CASSGPGQGSYEQYF.

This rearrangement joins TRBV28 to TRBJ1-1, with D possibly matching TRBD1 (5 bases). Germline V CDR1 and CDR2: MDHEN, SYDVKM. Trimming removed 7 bases at V and 8 bases at J, with 17 bases between. This CDR3 comprises 13 residues. Here the CDR3 reads CASTEVGVHEAFF. The CDR3 nucleotides are TGTGCCAGCACGGAGGTGGGGGTGCACGAAGCTTTCTTT. The full variable domain, completed using reference TRBV28 and TRBJ1-1, is DVKVTQSSRYLVKRTGEKVFLECVQDMDHENMFWYRQDPGLGLRLIYFSYDVKMKEKGDIPEGYSVSREKKERFSLILESASTNQTSMYLCASTEVGVHEAFFGQGTRLTVV.

This rearrangement joins TRBV7-9 to TRBJ2-7, with 13 positions matching TRBD2. This CDR3 comprises 16 residues. The germline gives CDR1 SEHNR, CDR2 FQNEAQ (reference sequence). V lost 4 bases and J lost 2; bases outside the gene matches: 5. CDR3 nucleotides: TGTGCCAGCAGCTGGACCGGGACTAGCGGGACCTACGAGCAGTACTTC. As protein: CASSWTGTSGTYEQYF.

About this clone: In the same sample, other DNA sequences code for this CDR3. The V and J genes are TRBV29-1 and TRBJ2-7; 8 bases match TRBD1. CDR1 and CDR2 from the germline V gene are SQVTM and ANQGSEA. J lost 4 bases, V lost 4 bases, and 3 bases had no gene match. The CDR3 loop spans 12 amino acids. CDR3: CSVGQGAYEQYF. The CDR3 DNA reads TGCAGCGTTGGGCAGGGGGCGTACGAGCAGTACTTC.

This chain links TRBV5-6 with TRBJ2-7; D is unclear. Trimming took off 6 bases at V and 6 bases at J, with 16 bases between the two ends. The V gene's germline CDR1 is SGHDT and CDR2 YYEEEE. The CDR3 has 13 amino acids. The CDR3 loop reads CASIPTSGTEQYF. In DNA form, the CDR3 reads TGTGCCAGCATCCCTACCTCAGGTACCGAGCAGTACTTC.

The chain recombines TRBV4-2 with TRBJ2-2; unclear D gene. The CDR3 has 12 residues. Per the germline V gene, CDR1 is LGHNA and CDR2 is YNFKEQ. V gave up 3 bases and J gave up 6 bases, with 5 bases separating them. CDR3 DNA: TGTGCCAGCAGCCAGCCTCCCGGGGAGCTGTTTTTT. Its translation: CASSQPPGELFF.

This chain uses TRBV2 with TRBJ2-1; TRBD1 might be the D (5 bases). V shed 6 bases and J shed 0 bases, with 12 bases lying between them. This CDR3 comprises 15 residues. Germline V lookup: CDR1 SNHLY, CDR2 FYNNEI. The CDR3 loop reads CASRGQWSSYNEQFF. The CDR3 DNA sequence: TGTGCCAGCAGGGGGCAGTGGAGCTCCTACAATGAGCAGTTCTTC. Using reference TRBV2 and TRBJ2-1 for the parts outside the CDR3, the full variable domain is EPEVTQTPSHQVTQMGQEVILRCVPISNHLYFYWYRQILGQKVEFLVSFYNNEISEKSEIFDDQFSVERPDGSNFTLKIRSTKLEDSAMYFCASRGQWSSYNEQFFGPGTRLTVL.

V gene TRBV5-4 combines with J gene TRBJ1-3; D is uncertain. V was pared by 3 bases and J by 2 bases, with 12 bases between. The CDR3 has 15 residues. The germline V gene has CDR1 SGHNT and CDR2 YYREEE (reference sequence). For the CDR3, the DNA is TGTGCCAGCAGCTCTCCGGGTACCCCTGGAAACACCATATATTTT. Protein sequence: CASSSPGTPGNTIYF.